This TCR beta chain stems from a study of cytomegalovirus exposure and HLA in healthy donors. V gave up 1 base and J gave up 2 bases, with 8 bases separating them. The V gene's germline CDR1 is SEHNR and CDR2 FQNEAQ (reference sequence). This CDR3 spans 14 amino acids. The PCR employed 60 Vbeta primers together with 13 Jbeta primers. Original methodology: Approximately 10 million shared chains were among approximately 87 million unique TCR beta chains counted in a later analysis. TCRdb keeps only in-frame clones here, not all; method: immunoSEQ multiplex PCR. V, J and clone size derive from that table, while D and trimming were established from the DNA sequence. The repertoire holds over 150,000 clones, with 68% as singletons. Notes on this clone: Antigen: not known.

Whole-study results and caveats: Across donors, presence/absence analyses took sequencing depth to be roughly uniform.

This chain connects TRBV7-9 to TRBJ1-2, with no clear D. Sequencing used PBMCs. The receptor was derived from a woman aged 35 to 49 in good health and CMV-seropositive. The CDR3 protein is CASSLGLENYGYTF. The DNA for the CDR3 is TGTGCCAGCAGCTTAGGCCTAGAGAACTATGGCTACACCTTC.